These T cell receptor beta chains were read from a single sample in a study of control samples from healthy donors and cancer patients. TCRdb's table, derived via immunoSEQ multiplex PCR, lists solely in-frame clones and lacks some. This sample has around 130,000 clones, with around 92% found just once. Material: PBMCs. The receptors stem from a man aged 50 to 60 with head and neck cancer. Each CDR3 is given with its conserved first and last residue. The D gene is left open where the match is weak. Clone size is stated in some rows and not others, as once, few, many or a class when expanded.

CDR3 DNA: TGCGCCAGCAGAATAGCAGCGGGAGGGCCGGCAGATACGCAGTATTTT; CDR3 protein: CASRIAAGGPADTQYF; J gene: TRBJ2-3; D gene: TRBD2; clone size: .; V gene: TRBV5-1
CDR3 DNA: TGTGCCAGCAGCTTAGGGGGAGATGAGCAGTTCTTC; CDR3 protein: CASSLGGDEQFF; J gene: TRBJ2-1; D gene: .; clone size: .; V gene: TRBV7-9
CDR3 DNA: TGTGCCAGCAGCCAGGGGCAGGGAAATTCACCCCTCCACTTT; CDR3 protein: CASSQGQGNSPLHF; J gene: TRBJ1-6; D gene: .; clone size: .; V gene: TRBV6-5
CDR3 DNA: TGTGCCAGTAGCGCCCAGACCGGGAGCCCGATAGATACGCAGTATTTT; CDR3 protein: CASSAQTGSPIDTQYF; J gene: TRBJ2-3; D gene: .; clone size: few; V gene: TRBV19
CDR3 DNA: TGTGCCAGTAGAGGGGTTTCTAACTATGGCTACACCTTC; CDR3 protein: CASRGVSNYGYTF; J gene: TRBJ1-2; D gene: .; clone size: .; V gene: TRBV19
CDR3 DNA: TGTGCCAGCAGTTTCTCGAGGGGGGACTACACCTTC; CDR3 protein: CASSFSRGDYTF; J gene: TRBJ1-2; D gene: .; clone size: once; V gene: TRBV12-3/TRBV12-4
CDR3 DNA: TGTGCCAGCAGGGAGAACTCACCCACCTACGAGCAGTACTTC; CDR3 protein: CASRENSPTYEQYF; J gene: TRBJ2-7; D gene: .; clone size: .; V gene: TRBV6-5
CDR3 DNA: TGTGCCAGCAGCTTGGGTGGGGCTGCGGGAAACACCATATATTTT; CDR3 protein: CASSLGGAAGNTIYF; J gene: TRBJ1-3; D gene: .; clone size: .; V gene: TRBV5-4
CDR3 DNA: TGTGCCAGCAGCCCTGGGACCTCCTACGAGCAGTACTTC; CDR3 protein: CASSPGTSYEQYF; J gene: TRBJ2-7; D gene: .; clone size: once; V gene: TRBV9
CDR3 DNA: TGTGCCAGTAGTGACACCTTGAACACTGAAGCTTTCTTT; CDR3 protein: CASSDTLNTEAFF; J gene: TRBJ1-1; D gene: .; clone size: .; V gene: TRBV19
CDR3 DNA: TGTGCCAGCAGCCAGGACACACGCAATCAGCCCCAGCATTTT; CDR3 protein: CASSQDTRNQPQHF; J gene: TRBJ1-5; D gene: .; clone size: .; V gene: TRBV3-1/TRBV3-2
CDR3 DNA: TGTGCCATCAGCGAGGCACTCTTCGAGCAGTACTTC; CDR3 protein: CAISEALFEQYF; J gene: TRBJ2-7; D gene: .; clone size: .; V gene: TRBV10-3
CDR3 DNA: TGTGCCAGCAGCCAAGATTTAGTGAGAACAGATACGCAGTATTTT; CDR3 protein: CASSQDLVRTDTQYF; J gene: TRBJ2-3; D gene: .; clone size: .; V gene: TRBV3-1/TRBV3-2
CDR3 DNA: TGCAGCGGGGCAGGACAGGGGAATGAGCAGTTCTTC; CDR3 protein: CSGAGQGNEQFF; J gene: TRBJ2-1; D gene: TRBD1; clone size: .; V gene: TRBV29-1
CDR3 DNA: TGTGCCAGCAGCTTTGGGGGGCATCAGCCCCAGCATTTT; CDR3 protein: CASSFGGHQPQHF; J gene: TRBJ1-5; D gene: .; clone size: .; V gene: TRBV5-6
CDR3 DNA: TGTGCCACCAGTGACCGCCCAAGGTCCACGATGGAGAATGAGCAGTTCTTC; CDR3 protein: CATSDRPRSTMENEQFF; J gene: TRBJ2-1; D gene: .; clone size: .; V gene: TRBV24-1
CDR3 DNA: TGTGCCGACTCTTCCCTGTGCGGGGGGTTGAACACTGAAGCTTTCTTT; CDR3 protein: CADSSLCGGLNTEAFF; J gene: TRBJ1-1; D gene: .; clone size: .; V gene: TRBV7-7
CDR3 DNA: TGTGCCAGCAGTTACAGGCGTTTCGCTTTCTTT; CDR3 protein: CASSYRRFAFF; J gene: TRBJ1-1; D gene: .; clone size: .; V gene: TRBV28
CDR3 DNA: TGTGCCAGCAGTCCCGGGGGACTAGCGGGGGGATACACAGATACGCAGTATTTT; CDR3 protein: CASSPGGLAGGYTDTQYF; J gene: TRBJ2-3; D gene: TRBD2; clone size: .; V gene: TRBV2
CDR3 DNA: TGTGCCAGCAGTCCCGCCCTGAACACTGAAGCTTTCTTT; CDR3 protein: CASSPALNTEAFF; J gene: TRBJ1-1; D gene: .; clone size: .; V gene: TRBV28
CDR3 DNA: TGTGCCAGCAGTGAAACTCGTGATTACGAGCAGTACTTC; CDR3 protein: CASSETRDYEQYF; J gene: TRBJ2-7; D gene: .; clone size: .; V gene: TRBV6-1
CDR3 DNA: TGTGCCAGCACCCTCACAGGGGGGACTGAAGCTTTCTTT; CDR3 protein: CASTLTGGTEAFF; J gene: TRBJ1-1; D gene: TRBD1; clone size: .; V gene: TRBV25-1
CDR3 DNA: TGTGCCAGCAGGGTTCAGGGGTCCTATAATTCACCCCTCCACTTT; CDR3 protein: CASRVQGSYNSPLHF; J gene: TRBJ1-6; D gene: .; clone size: .; V gene: TRBV6-5
CDR3 DNA: TGTGCCAGCAGTGACTCCCGACTAGCGGGGGGGCACGATACGCAGTATTTT; CDR3 protein: CASSDSRLAGGHDTQYF; J gene: TRBJ2-3; D gene: TRBD2; clone size: .; V gene: TRBV6-4
CDR3 DNA: TGTGCCAGCAGCCCAGTCCCACCGGGACAGGGGGTCCACGAGCAGTACTTC; CDR3 protein: CASSPVPPGQGVHEQYF; J gene: TRBJ2-7; D gene: TRBD1; clone size: .; V gene: TRBV11-2
CDR3 DNA: TGTGCCATCAGTTCCAGACAGGGGGCCGGCTACAATGAGCAGTTCTTC; CDR3 protein: CAISSRQGAGYNEQFF; J gene: TRBJ2-1; D gene: TRBD1; clone size: .; V gene: TRBV10-3
CDR3 DNA: TGTGCCAGCAGTTACGGGGTAATTCGGATCACTGAAGCTTTCTTT; CDR3 protein: CASSYGVIRITEAFF; J gene: TRBJ1-1; D gene: .; clone size: .; V gene: TRBV6-6
CDR3 DNA: TGTGCCAGTAGAAATCCCTCAACAGTGGGGAACACTGAAGCTTTCTTT; CDR3 protein: CASRNPSTVGNTEAFF; J gene: TRBJ1-1; D gene: .; clone size: .; V gene: TRBV19
CDR3 DNA: TGTGCCAGCTCACTGTGGGTCGGCGGGTCAGGCGAGGATGAGCAGTTCTTC; CDR3 protein: CASSLWVGGSGEDEQFF; J gene: TRBJ2-1; D gene: .; clone size: .; V gene: TRBV18
CDR3 DNA: TGTGCCAGCAGCGTATGGGTTGGCGGCACTGAAGCTTTCTTT; CDR3 protein: CASSVWVGGTEAFF; J gene: TRBJ1-1; D gene: .; clone size: .; V gene: TRBV9
CDR3 DNA: TGTGCCAGCAGCCTATCAAGGACAACTTACTATGGCTACACCTTC; CDR3 protein: CASSLSRTTYYGYTF; J gene: TRBJ1-2; D gene: .; clone size: .; V gene: TRBV6-5
CDR3 DNA: TGTGCCAGCAGTTTGGGCCGATTCTCTGGGGCCAACGTCCTGACTTTC; CDR3 protein: CASSLGRFSGANVLTF; J gene: TRBJ2-6; D gene: .; clone size: .; V gene: TRBV28
CDR3 DNA: TGTGCCCGAGGGACAGGAGGTGGAAAACTGTTTTTT; CDR3 protein: CARGTGGGKLFF; J gene: TRBJ1-4; D gene: TRBD1; clone size: .; V gene: TRBV30
CDR3 DNA: TGCGCCAGCAGCTATAGAAGACAGGGTAACACCGGGGAGCTGTTTTTT; CDR3 protein: CASSYRRQGNTGELFF; J gene: TRBJ2-2; D gene: TRBD1; clone size: .; V gene: TRBV5-1
CDR3 DNA: TGCGCCAGCACCACGTCGGAGAAAGATTTCTACGAGCAGTACTTC; CDR3 protein: CASTTSEKDFYEQYF; J gene: TRBJ2-7; D gene: .; clone size: few; V gene: TRBV10-2
CDR3 DNA: TGTGCCAGCAGTGGGACGCGGGCCGCTGGGGCCAACGTCCTGACTTTC; CDR3 protein: CASSGTRAAGANVLTF; J gene: TRBJ2-6; D gene: .; clone size: .; V gene: TRBV27
CDR3 DNA: TGTGCCAGCAGTCTAGCGCCCTACAATGAGCAGTTCTTC; CDR3 protein: CASSLAPYNEQFF; J gene: TRBJ2-1; D gene: .; clone size: once; V gene: TRBV28
CDR3 DNA: TGTGCCAGCAGCTCCCGCAGGGTCTTCAGCGAGCAGTTCTTC; CDR3 protein: CASSSRRVFSEQFF; J gene: TRBJ2-1; D gene: .; clone size: .; V gene: TRBV11-2
CDR3 DNA: TGTGCCAGCAGCTCCAGGGGCTCCTACGAGCAGTACTTC; CDR3 protein: CASSSRGSYEQYF; J gene: TRBJ2-7; D gene: .; clone size: .; V gene: TRBV7-9